These T cell receptor beta chains were read from a single sample in a study of PD-1 blockade in mismatch repair-deficient tumors. Only in-frame clones appear in the TCRdb table, and some are missing; sequencing was by immunoSEQ multiplex PCR. The sample gives over 100,000 clones, around three quarters of which show up once; 4.5% to 5.5% is in the top ten. The source material was peripheral blood, sampled around 60 weeks after starting pembrolizumab. These receptors were obtained from an adult with mismatch repair-deficient cancer. Each CDR3 is given with its conserved first and last residue. The D gene is left open where the match is weak. The listing skips clone size in some rows; elsewhere it reads once, few, many or a size class.

j_gene,v_gene,d_gene,abundance,CDR3nt,CDR3aa
TRBJ2-7,TRBV30,TRBD1,few,TGTGCCGAAGAAAGCTGGGACAGGGGTTACTACGAGCAGTACTTC,CAEESWDRGYYEQYF
TRBJ2-7,TRBV5-6,.,.,TGTGCCAGCACCTCCCTTGACAGCTACGAGCAGTACTTC,CASTSLDSYEQYF
TRBJ2-5,TRBV5-6,TRBD1,.,TGTGCCAGCAGCCTCCCCGGGACAGGACAAGAGACCCAGTACTTC,CASSLPGTGQETQYF
TRBJ2-1,TRBV14,TRBD2,once,TGTGCCAGCAGCCGCTCCCTAGCGGGAGTCCCCCATGAGCAGTTCTTC,CASSRSLAGVPHEQFF
TRBJ2-1,TRBV4-2,TRBD2,.,TGTGCCAGCAGCTTCCGGGGGGGGCAGGATGAGCAGTTCTTC,CASSFRGGQDEQFF
TRBJ2-2,TRBV13,.,few,TGTGCCAGCAGCTTTCAGGGGGAGCTGTTTTTT,CASSFQGELFF
TRBJ2-3,TRBV5-1,.,.,TGCGCCAGCAGCCAGGGACCGACAGATACGCAGTATTTT,CASSQGPTDTQYF
TRBJ2-1,TRBV10-3,.,.,TGTGCCATCACCACCAGGGGGGGGTCCGACAATGAGCAGTTCTTC,CAITTRGGSDNEQFF
TRBJ1-1,TRBV7-2,TRBD1,.,TGTGCCAGCAGCTCGCCCCGACAGGGAAACACTGAAGCTTTCTTT,CASSSPRQGNTEAFF
TRBJ1-4,TRBV27,TRBD1,once,TGTGCCAGCCCTCGGGGGGGGGACAGGGGTTCAACTAATGAAAAACTGTTTTTT,CASPRGGDRGSTNEKLFF
TRBJ1-2,TRBV6-5,TRBD1,few,TGTGCCAGCAGTTTGGACAGGGGAAACTATGGCTACACCTTC,CASSLDRGNYGYTF
TRBJ1-1,TRBV30,.,few,TGTGCCTGGGGCCGGGACACTGAAGCTTTCTTT,CAWGRDTEAFF
TRBJ1-2,TRBV7-9,.,.,TGTGCCAGCATCGATCCAGGGTATAGTTCTAACTATGGCTACACCTTC,CASIDPGYSSNYGYTF
TRBJ2-5,TRBV6-6,.,.,TGTGCCAGCCTCGACACAGGGGCGGGGGAGACCCAGTACTTC,CASLDTGAGETQYF
TRBJ1-2,TRBV30,.,few,TGTGCCTGGAGCCCAGGTTCGCGGGGCTACACCTTC,CAWSPGSRGYTF
TRBJ2-5,TRBV6-5,TRBD2,.,TGTGCCAGCAGTCGAACTAGCGGGAGATCAGAGACCCAGTACTTC,CASSRTSGRSETQYF
TRBJ2-1,TRBV29-1,.,few,TGCAGCGTTGAACGGGGGCGCGTATACAATGAGCAGTTCTTC,CSVERGRVYNEQFF
TRBJ2-5,TRBV5-6,TRBD2,.,TGTGCCAGCAGCCTACGGACTAGCCAAGAGACCCAGTACTTC,CASSLRTSQETQYF
TRBJ1-1,TRBV11-3,.,.,TGTGCCAGCAGATCAGGGATGAACACTGAAGCTTTCTTT,CASRSGMNTEAFF
TRBJ2-6,TRBV7-9,.,.,TGTGCCAGCAGTTTTTCTGGGGCCAACGTCCTGACTTTC,CASSFSGANVLTF
TRBJ2-6,TRBV5-4,.,.,TGTGCCAGCCAAACAGGGATTTCTGGGGCCAACGTCCTGACTTTC,CASQTGISGANVLTF
TRBJ2-7,TRBV11-2,.,.,TGTGCCAGCAGCCCTAGAGTTAGATCCTACGAGCAGTACTTC,CASSPRVRSYEQYF
TRBJ2-1,TRBV10-1,.,.,TGCGCCAGCAGTGGAACCCAGGCGGACTCCTACAATGAGCAGTTCTTC,CASSGTQADSYNEQFF
TRBJ1-2,TRBV14,.,.,TGTGCCAGCAGCCAAGGACAGAGGGCTAACTATGGCTACACCTTC,CASSQGQRANYGYTF
TRBJ2-7,TRBV13,TRBD2,once,TGTGCCAGCAGCTTGGGCGGGAGAGCCTCCTACGAGCAGTACTTC,CASSLGGRASYEQYF
TRBJ1-2,TRBV2,.,.,TGTGCCAGCAGTGCCACGGGCCACTATGGCTACACCTTC,CASSATGHYGYTF
TRBJ2-5,TRBV4-1,TRBD2,once,TGCGCCAGCAGCCAAGGGAGCGGGGCTTGGTACTTC,CASSQGSGAWYF
TRBJ2-5,TRBV5-4,TRBD1,.,TGTGCCAGCAGCAGCCGGACAGGGATGGGGGAGACCCAGTACTTC,CASSSRTGMGETQYF
TRBJ2-1,TRBV19,.,few,TGTGCCAGTACTAAAACCTTCGGGACACCAACCGGCGATGAGCAGTTCTTC,CASTKTFGTPTGDEQFF
TRBJ2-3,TRBV11-3,TRBD2,.,TGTGCCAGCAGCTTAGATCTAGCGGGGATGGATACGCAGTATTTT,CASSLDLAGMDTQYF
TRBJ2-5,TRBV5-4,TRBD2,.,TGTGCCAGCAGCTCATCGAGCGGGAGATTAGTTGGGACCCAGTACTTC,CASSSSSGRLVGTQYF
TRBJ1-2,TRBV6-6,.,few,TGTGCCAGCCAGGGTCATGGCTACACCTTC,CASQGHGYTF
TRBJ2-7,TRBV4-2,.,few,TGTGCCAGCAGCCTAGTCGGAACCCCAGGGAACGAGCAGTACTTC,CASSLVGTPGNEQYF
TRBJ2-2,TRBV18,TRBD1,.,TGTGCCAGCTCACAAAGGGACAGGTCCCTCGGCGGGGAGCTGTTTTTT,CASSQRDRSLGGELFF
TRBJ2-2,TRBV2,.,.,TGTGCCAGCAGTAGGGACACCACCGGGGAGCTGTTTTTT,CASSRDTTGELFF
TRBJ2-7,TRBV12-5,TRBD1,.,TGTGCTAGTGGCCCTGGACAGGGGCCCTACGAGCAGTACTTC,CASGPGQGPYEQYF
TRBJ2-1,TRBV7-7,.,.,TGTGCTAGCAGCGATCGGCAGGAAGATAGCTCCTACAATGAGCAGTTCTTC,CASSDRQEDSSYNEQFF
TRBJ2-7,TRBV10-3,.,once,TGTGCCATCAGTGGGGAAAATGGTAGCGGCCTCGTCGCCGAGCAGTACTTC,CAISGENGSGLVAEQYF
TRBJ2-1,TRBV7-2,.,.,TGTGCCAGCAGCGGAGCTAGCGAGTACAATGAGCAGTTCTTC,CASSGASEYNEQFF
TRBJ2-5,TRBV15,.,.,TGTGCCACCAGCAGATTAGGCCAGATTCAAGAGACCCAGTACTTC,CATSRLGQIQETQYF
TRBJ2-2,TRBV10-3,TRBD1,.,TGTGCCATCAGTGAACAGGGGATAAACACCGGGGAGCTGTTTTTT,CAISEQGINTGELFF
TRBJ1-1,TRBV27,.,.,TGTGCCAGCAGTTCGGAGGGGGGCCCGAACACTGAAGCTTTCTTT,CASSSEGGPNTEAFF
TRBJ2-5,TRBV28,TRBD2,.,TGTGCCAGCAGTCGGACTAGCCGTCAAGAGACCCAGTACTTC,CASSRTSRQETQYF
TRBJ2-2,TRBV7-9,TRBD2,.,TGTGCCAGCAGCATTTTAAGACTAGCGGACGCGAACACCGGGGAGCTGTTTTTT,CASSILRLADANTGELFF
TRBJ2-2,TRBV7-2,.,few,TGTGCCAGCAGCGAACAGGGATATGGCGGGGAGCTGTTTTTT,CASSEQGYGGELFF